This TCR beta chain is drawn from a study of shared clonotypes between healthy human individuals. General study results and limits: Several donors held 5% to 5.5% of naive CD4 clonotypes in common. Large depth notwithstanding, sorted-subset sequencing proved incomplete by rarefaction. Larger estimated richness was generally recorded for naive subsets relative to memory subsets.

The run depth of the assay was deep. TCRdb keeps only in-frame clones here, not all; method: immunoSEQ multiplex PCR. The data show about 2.3 million clones, with around 92% seen just once and 0.37% held by the top ten. V gave up 0 bases and J gave up 0 bases; unmatched junction bases: 14. Looked up from germline, CDR1 is SGDLS and CDR2 is YYNGEE. The CDR3 covers 21 residues. A note on this clone: The antigen is unknown.

This chain links TRBV9 with TRBJ2-7; TRBD2 agrees at 14 bases. This clonotype was obtained from a man aged 18 to 29 in good health. Some clones in this sample may be carry-over from other donors' samples. The source material was naive CD4+ T cells from PBMCs. As for subset: CD45RA+ positively selected. Here the CDR3 reads CASSVVRERGLAGESSYEQYF. CDR3 sequence (DNA): TGTGCCAGCAGCGTAGTCCGAGAGAGGGGACTAGCGGGGGAAAGCTCCTACGAGCAGTACTTC. Together with reference TRBV9 and TRBJ2-7, the CDR3 gives the full variable domain: DSGVTQTPKHLITATGQRVTLRCSPRSGDLSVYWYQQSLDQGLQFLIQYYNGEERAKGNILERFSAQQFPDLHSELNLSSLELGDSALYFCASSVVRERGLAGESSYEQYFGPGTRLTVT.